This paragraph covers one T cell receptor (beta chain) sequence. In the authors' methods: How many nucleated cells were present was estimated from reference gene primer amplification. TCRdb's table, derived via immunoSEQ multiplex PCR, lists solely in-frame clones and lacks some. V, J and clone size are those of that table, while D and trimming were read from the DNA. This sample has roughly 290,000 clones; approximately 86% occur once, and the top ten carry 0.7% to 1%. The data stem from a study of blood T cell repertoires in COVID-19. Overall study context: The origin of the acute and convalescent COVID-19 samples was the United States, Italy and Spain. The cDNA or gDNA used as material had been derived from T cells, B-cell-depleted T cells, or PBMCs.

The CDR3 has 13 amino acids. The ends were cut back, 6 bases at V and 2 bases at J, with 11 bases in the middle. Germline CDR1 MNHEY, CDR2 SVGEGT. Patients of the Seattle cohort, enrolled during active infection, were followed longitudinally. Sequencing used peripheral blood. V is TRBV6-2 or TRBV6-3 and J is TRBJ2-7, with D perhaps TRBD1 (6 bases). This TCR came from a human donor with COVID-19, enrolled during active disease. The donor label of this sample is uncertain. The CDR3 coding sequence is TGTGCCAGCAGCGTTACAGGGACCTACGAGCAGTACTTC. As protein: CASSVTGTYEQYF.